The rows below give T cell receptor beta chains drawn from one sample of a study of blood T cell repertoires in COVID-19. Assay used: immunoSEQ multiplex PCR; TCRdb lists only in-frame clones, some missing. This sample yields approximately 28,000 clones, of which roughly 80% are seen a single time; around 16% belongs to the top ten. Sequencing was carried out using peripheral blood. The receptors come from a woman aged 55-75 years with acute or convalescent COVID-19. The CDR3 runs from the conserved cysteine through the conserved F or W. A D gene is named only where the DNA matches it firmly. Clone size is not always given. Where it is, it says once, few, many or a class for expanded clones.

CDR3aa	CDR3nt	j_gene	d_gene	abundance	v_gene
CASSIMTGGPSGANVLTF	TGTGCCAGCAGCATTATGACAGGGGGCCCTTCTGGGGCCAACGTCCTGACTTTC	TRBJ2-6	TRBD1	few	TRBV5-6
CASSVTGPQGDEQFF	TGTGCCAGCAGCGTAACCGGGCCTCAGGGCGATGAGCAGTTCTTC	TRBJ2-1	NA	once	TRBV7-3
CATSDRLGGEAFF	TGTGCCACCAGTGACCGACTCGGGGGTGAAGCTTTCTTT	TRBJ1-1	NA	few	TRBV24-1
CATSDSAFSYNEQFF	TGTGCCACCAGTGATTCCGCGTTCTCCTACAATGAGCAGTTCTTC	TRBJ2-1	NA	NA	TRBV24-1
CATSDLGPGQGRETQYF	TGTGCCACCAGTGATTTGGGGCCGGGACAGGGGAGGGAGACCCAGTACTTC	TRBJ2-5	TRBD1	NA	TRBV24-1
CASSEVTRGELFF	TGCGCCAGCAGTGAGGTGACACGGGGGGAGCTGTTTTTT	TRBJ2-2	NA	NA	TRBV10-2
CASSPTRDSNYGYTF	TGTGCCAGCTCACCAACTCGGGACAGTAACTATGGCTACACCTTC	TRBJ1-2	TRBD1	NA	TRBV18
CASSRGLGMNGYEQYF	TGTGCCAGCAGCCGGGGGTTAGGGATGAATGGCTACGAGCAGTACTTC	TRBJ2-7	NA	NA	TRBV5-4
CASSTDRVREQYF	TGTGCCAGCAGCACGGACAGGGTGAGGGAGCAGTACTTC	TRBJ2-7	TRBD1	NA	TRBV5-8
CASEWGGSDTQYF	TGCGCCAGCGAGTGGGGGGGCTCAGATACGCAGTATTTT	TRBJ2-3	NA	few	TRBV5-1
CASSLTSGGPNTDTQYF	TGTGCCAGCTCACTGACTAGCGGGGGGCCTAACACAGATACGCAGTATTTT	TRBJ2-3	TRBD2	NA	TRBV18
CASSIGQGRQPQHF	TGTGCCAGTAGTATAGGACAGGGGAGGCAGCCCCAGCATTTT	TRBJ1-5	TRBD1	NA	TRBV19
CASSSFLRRGGTDTQYF	TGTGCCAGCAGTTCCTTCTTGAGGCGGGGGGGCACAGATACGCAGTATTTT	TRBJ2-3	TRBD2	NA	TRBV28
CASRMTGYRDGYTF	TGTGCCAGCAGAATGACAGGGTATCGCGATGGCTACACCTTC	TRBJ1-2	TRBD1	NA	TRBV6-5
CASSASYTGPNYGYTF	TGTGCCAGCAGTGCCTCCTACACTGGGCCTAACTATGGCTACACCTTC	TRBJ1-2	NA	NA	TRBV27